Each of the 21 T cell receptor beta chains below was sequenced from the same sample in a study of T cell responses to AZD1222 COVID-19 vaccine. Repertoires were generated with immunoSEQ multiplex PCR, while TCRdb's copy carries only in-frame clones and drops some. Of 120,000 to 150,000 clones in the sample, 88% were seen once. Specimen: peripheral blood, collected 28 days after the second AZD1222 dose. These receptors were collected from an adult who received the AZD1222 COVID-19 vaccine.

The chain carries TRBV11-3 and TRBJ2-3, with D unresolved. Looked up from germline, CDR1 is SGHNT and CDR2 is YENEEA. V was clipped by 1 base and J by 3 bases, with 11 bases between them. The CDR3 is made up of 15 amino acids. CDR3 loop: CASSLGRKRTDTQYF. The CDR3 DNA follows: TGTGCCAGCAGCTTAGGGCGGAAAAGAACAGATACGCAGTATTTT.

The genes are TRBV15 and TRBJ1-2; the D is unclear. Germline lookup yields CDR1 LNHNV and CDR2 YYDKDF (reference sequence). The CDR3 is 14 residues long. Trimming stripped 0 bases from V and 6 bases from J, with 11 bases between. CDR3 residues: CATSRDRTEDGYTF. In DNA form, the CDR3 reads TGTGCCACCAGCAGAGATCGGACGGAGGATGGCTACACCTTC.

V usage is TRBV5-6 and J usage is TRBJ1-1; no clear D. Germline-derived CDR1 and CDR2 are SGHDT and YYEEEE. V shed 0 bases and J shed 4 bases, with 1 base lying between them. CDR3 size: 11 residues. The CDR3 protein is CASSLVTEAFF. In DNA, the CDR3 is TGTGCCAGCAGCTTGGTCACTGAAGCTTTCTTT.

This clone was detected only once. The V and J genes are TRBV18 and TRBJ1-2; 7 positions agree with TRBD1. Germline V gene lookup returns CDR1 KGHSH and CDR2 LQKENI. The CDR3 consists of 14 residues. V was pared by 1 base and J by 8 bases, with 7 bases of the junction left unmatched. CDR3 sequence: CASSPQGAISGYTF. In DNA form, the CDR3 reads TGTGCCAGCTCACCACAGGGGGCGATATCGGGCTACACCTTC.

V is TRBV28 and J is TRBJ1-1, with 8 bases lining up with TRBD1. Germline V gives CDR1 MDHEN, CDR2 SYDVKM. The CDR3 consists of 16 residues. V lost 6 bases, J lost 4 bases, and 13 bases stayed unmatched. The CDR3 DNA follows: TGTGCCAGCAGCCGGGAAGGGACAGGAGGGCGCACTGAAGCTTTCTTT. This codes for CASSREGTGGRTEAFF.

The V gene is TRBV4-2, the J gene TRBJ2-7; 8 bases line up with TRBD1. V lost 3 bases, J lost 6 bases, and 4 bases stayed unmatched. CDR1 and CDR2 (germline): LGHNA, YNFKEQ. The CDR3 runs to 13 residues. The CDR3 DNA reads TGTGCCAGCAGCCAGGGACAGGTTACCGAGCAGTACTTC. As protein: CASSQGQVTEQYF.

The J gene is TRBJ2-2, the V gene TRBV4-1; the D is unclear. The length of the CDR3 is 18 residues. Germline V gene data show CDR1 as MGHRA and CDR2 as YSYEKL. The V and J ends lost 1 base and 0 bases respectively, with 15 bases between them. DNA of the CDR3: TGCGCCAGCAGCCAAGGTAGGGCGGACGCCGCGAACACCGGGGAGCTGTTTTTT. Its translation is CASSQGRADAANTGELFF.

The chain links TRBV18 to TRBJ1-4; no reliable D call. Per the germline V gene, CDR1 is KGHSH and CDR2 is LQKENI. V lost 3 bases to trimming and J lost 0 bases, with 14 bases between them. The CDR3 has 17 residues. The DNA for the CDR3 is TGTGCCAGCTCACCCTTACCCGTTCTTGCAACTAATGAAAAACTGTTTTTT. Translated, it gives CASSPLPVLATNEKLFF.

DNA of the CDR3: TGTGCCAGCAGCCCGGGTGTTCGGAACTATGGCTACACCTTC. Its translation is CASSPGVRNYGYTF. The chain links TRBV7-6 to TRBJ1-2; D unresolved. The germline V gene has CDR1 SGHVS and CDR2 FNYEAQ. The length of the CDR3 is 14 residues. V was pared by 5 bases and J by 2 bases, with 12 bases between.

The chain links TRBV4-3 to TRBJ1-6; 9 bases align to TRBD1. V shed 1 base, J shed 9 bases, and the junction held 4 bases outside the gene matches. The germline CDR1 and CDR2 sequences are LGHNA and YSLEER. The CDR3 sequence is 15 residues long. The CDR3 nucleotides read TGCGCCAGCAGCCAAGGGGGGACAGGGAGTTCACCCCTCCACTTT. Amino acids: CASSQGGTGSSPLHF.

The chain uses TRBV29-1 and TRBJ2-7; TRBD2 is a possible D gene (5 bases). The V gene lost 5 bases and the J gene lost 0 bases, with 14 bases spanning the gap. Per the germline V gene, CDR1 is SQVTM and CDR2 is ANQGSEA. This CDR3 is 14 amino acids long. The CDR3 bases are TGCAGCGTTAGGACTCTGCAGAGCTCCTACGAGCAGTACTTC. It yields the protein CSVRTLQSSYEQYF.

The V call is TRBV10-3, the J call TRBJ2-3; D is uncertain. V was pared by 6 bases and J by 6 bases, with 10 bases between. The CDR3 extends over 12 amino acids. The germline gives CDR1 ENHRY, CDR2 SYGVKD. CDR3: CAISDVGDTQYF. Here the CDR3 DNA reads TGTGCCATCAGCGACGTCGGGGATACGCAGTATTTT.

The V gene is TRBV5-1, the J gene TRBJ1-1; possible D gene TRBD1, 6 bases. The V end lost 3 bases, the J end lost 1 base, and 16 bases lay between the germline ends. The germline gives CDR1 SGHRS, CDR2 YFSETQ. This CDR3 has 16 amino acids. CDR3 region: CASSYTPDRSNTEAFF. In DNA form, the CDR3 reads TGCGCCAGCAGCTACACCCCGGACAGATCGAACACTGAAGCTTTCTTT.

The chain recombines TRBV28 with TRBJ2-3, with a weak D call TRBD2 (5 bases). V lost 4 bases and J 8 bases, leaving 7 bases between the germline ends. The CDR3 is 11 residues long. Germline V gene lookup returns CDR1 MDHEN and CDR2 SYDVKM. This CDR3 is CASSYRGTQYF. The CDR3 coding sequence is TGTGCCAGCAGTTACCGGGGTACGCAGTATTTT.

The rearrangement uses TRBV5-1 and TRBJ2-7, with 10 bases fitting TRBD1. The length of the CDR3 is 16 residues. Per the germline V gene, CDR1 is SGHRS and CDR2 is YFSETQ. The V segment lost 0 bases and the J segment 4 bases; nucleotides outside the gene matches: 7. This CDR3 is CASSLGQGAFSYEQYF. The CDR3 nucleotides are TGCGCCAGCAGCTTGGGACAGGGGGCATTTTCGTACGAGCAGTACTTC.

CDR3: CARILRISGANVLTF. CDR3 sequence (DNA): TGTGCCCGTATTCTTAGGATCTCTGGGGCCAACGTCCTGACTTTC. The rearrangement uses TRBV28 and TRBJ2-6; D not resolved. Germline loops: CDR1 MDHEN, CDR2 SYDVKM. CDR3 length equals 15 residues. Trimming took 11 bases from V and 0 from J, leaving 14 bases between them.

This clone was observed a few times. This CDR3 is CASSMGTAFNQPQHF. DNA of the CDR3: TGTGCCAGTAGTATGGGGACAGCCTTTAATCAGCCCCAGCATTTT. This chain joins TRBV19 and TRBJ1-5; the match to TRBD1 covers 7 bases. Germline V gene lookup returns CDR1 LNHDA and CDR2 SQIVND (reference sequence). The CDR3 consists of 15 residues. V trimming: 3 bases; J trimming: 4 bases; junction bases outside the gene matches: 6.

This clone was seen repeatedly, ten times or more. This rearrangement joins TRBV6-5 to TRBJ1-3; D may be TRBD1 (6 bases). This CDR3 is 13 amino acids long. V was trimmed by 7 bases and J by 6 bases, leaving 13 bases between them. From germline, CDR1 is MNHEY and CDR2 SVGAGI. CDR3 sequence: CASTPTGTNTIYF. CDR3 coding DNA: TGTGCCAGCACGCCAACAGGGACAAACACCATATATTTT.

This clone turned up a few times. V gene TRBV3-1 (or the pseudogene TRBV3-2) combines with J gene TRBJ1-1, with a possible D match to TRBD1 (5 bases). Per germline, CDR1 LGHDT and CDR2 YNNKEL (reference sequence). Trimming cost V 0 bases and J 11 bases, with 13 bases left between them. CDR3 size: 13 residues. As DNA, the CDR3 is TGTGCCAGCAGCCAAGATAATGGACATGGGGCTTTCTTT. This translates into CASSQDNGHGAFF.

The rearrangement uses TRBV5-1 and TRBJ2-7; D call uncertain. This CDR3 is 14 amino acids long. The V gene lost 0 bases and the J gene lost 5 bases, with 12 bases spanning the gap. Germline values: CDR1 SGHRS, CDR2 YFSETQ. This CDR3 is CASSLDGSGDEQYF. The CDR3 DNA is TGCGCCAGCAGCTTGGATGGGTCAGGAGACGAGCAGTACTTC.

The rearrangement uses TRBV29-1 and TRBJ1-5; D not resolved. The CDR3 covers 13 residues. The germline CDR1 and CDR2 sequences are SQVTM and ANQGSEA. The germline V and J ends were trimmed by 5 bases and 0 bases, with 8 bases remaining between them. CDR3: CSVRPDSNQPQHF. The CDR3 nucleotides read TGCAGCGTTCGGCCGGATAGCAATCAGCCCCAGCATTTT.